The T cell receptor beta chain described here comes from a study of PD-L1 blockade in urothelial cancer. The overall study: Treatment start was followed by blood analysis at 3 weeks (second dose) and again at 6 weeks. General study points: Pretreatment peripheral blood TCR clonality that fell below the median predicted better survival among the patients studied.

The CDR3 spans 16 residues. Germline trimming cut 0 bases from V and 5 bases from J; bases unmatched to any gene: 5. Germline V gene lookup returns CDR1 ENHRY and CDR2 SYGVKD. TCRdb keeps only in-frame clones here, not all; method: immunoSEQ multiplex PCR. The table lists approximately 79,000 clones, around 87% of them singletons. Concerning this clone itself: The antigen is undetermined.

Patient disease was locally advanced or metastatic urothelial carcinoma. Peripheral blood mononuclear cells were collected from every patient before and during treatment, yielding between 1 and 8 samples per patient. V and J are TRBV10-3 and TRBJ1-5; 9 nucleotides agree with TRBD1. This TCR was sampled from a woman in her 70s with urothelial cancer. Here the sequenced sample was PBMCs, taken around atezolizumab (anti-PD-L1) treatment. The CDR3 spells CAISESTGGGDQPQHF. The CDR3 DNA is TGTGCCATCAGTGAGTCTACAGGGGGCGGGGATCAGCCCCAGCATTTT.